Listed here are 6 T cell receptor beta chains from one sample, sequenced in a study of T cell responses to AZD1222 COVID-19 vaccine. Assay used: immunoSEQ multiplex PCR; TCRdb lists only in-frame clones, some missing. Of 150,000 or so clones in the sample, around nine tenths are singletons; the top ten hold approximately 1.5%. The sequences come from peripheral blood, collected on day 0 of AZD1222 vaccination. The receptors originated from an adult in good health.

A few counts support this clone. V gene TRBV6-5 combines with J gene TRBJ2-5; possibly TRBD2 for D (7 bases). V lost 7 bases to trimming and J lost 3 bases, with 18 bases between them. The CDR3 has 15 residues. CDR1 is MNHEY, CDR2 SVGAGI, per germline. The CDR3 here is CASTLRKGGEETQYF. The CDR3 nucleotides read TGTGCCAGCACCCTCCGAAAGGGGGGGGAAGAGACCCAGTACTTC.

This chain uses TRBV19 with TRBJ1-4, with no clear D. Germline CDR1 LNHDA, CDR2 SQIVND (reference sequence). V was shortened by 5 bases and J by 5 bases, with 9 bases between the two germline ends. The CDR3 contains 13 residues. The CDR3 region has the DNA TGTGCCAGTAGTGATACACTGAATGAAAAACTGTTTTTT. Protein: CASSDTLNEKLFF.

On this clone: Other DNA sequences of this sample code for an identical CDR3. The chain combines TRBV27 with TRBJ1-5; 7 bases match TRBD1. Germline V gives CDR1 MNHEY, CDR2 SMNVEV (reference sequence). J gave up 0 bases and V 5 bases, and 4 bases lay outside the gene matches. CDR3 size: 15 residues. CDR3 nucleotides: TGTGCCAGCAGTCGAGGGGGCGGTAGCAATCAGCCCCAGCATTTT. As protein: CASSRGGGSNQPQHF.

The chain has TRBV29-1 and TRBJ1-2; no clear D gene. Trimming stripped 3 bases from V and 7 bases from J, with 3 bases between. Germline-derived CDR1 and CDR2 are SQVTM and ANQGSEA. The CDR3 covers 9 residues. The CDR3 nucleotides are TGCAGCGTTGATGGTGGCTACACCTTC. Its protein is CSVDGGYTF.

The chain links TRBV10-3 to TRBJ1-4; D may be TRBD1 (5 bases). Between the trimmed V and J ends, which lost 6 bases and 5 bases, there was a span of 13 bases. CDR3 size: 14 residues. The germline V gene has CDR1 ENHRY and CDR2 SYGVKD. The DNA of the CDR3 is TGTGCCATCAGCGGACCGGGGCCCAATGAAAAACTGTTTTTT. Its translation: CAISGPGPNEKLFF.

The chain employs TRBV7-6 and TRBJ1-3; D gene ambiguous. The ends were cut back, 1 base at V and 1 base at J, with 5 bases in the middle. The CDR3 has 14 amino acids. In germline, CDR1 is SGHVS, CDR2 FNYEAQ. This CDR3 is CASSLGGSGNTIYF. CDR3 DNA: TGTGCCAGCAGCTTAGGTGGTTCTGGAAACACCATATATTTT.